One and the same sample provided the 5 T cell receptor beta chains below, sequenced in a study of cytomegalovirus exposure and HLA in healthy donors. The PCR had 60 Vbeta and 13 Jbeta primers. Data came from immunoSEQ multiplex PCR; TCRdb stores just in-frame clones and leaves some out. Its table lists under 150,000 clones. Specimen: PBMCs. Receptor source: a man aged 35 to 55 in good health and CMV-seronegative.

The rearrangement joins TRBV19 to TRBJ2-7, with 7 bases matching TRBD1. With V trimmed by 6 bases and J by 3 bases, 8 bases remained unmatched. This CDR3 comprises 14 residues. Germline-derived CDR1 and CDR2 are LNHDA and SQIVND (reference sequence). DNA for the CDR3: TGTGCCAGTAGATCAGGGGGATGGGACTACGAGCAGTACTTC. The encoded protein is CASRSGGWDYEQYF.

CDR3 nucleotides: TGTGCCAGCAACGGAGCGGGGATGCGCACAGATACGCAGTATTTT. Its translation is CASNGAGMRTDTQYF. The chain has TRBV9 and TRBJ2-3, with 7 bases fitting TRBD2. Losses at the gene ends were 6 bases for V and 1 base for J; bases not matched to a gene: 8. The CDR3 covers 15 residues. Germline V gene data show CDR1 as SGDLS and CDR2 as YYNGEE.

The chain is built from TRBV27 and TRBJ2-1; D perhaps matches TRBD1 (6 bases). The V gene's germline CDR1 is MNHEY and CDR2 SMNVEV (reference sequence). Trimming removed 5 bases at V and 3 bases at J, with 17 bases between. This CDR3 region has 16 residues. In nucleotides, the CDR3 is TGTGCCAGCAGTGGTTCAGGGGCGCCTCGCTACAATGAGCAGTTCTTC. It codes for CASSGSGAPRYNEQFF.

The V gene is TRBV11-2, the J gene TRBJ2-1; 7 bases align to TRBD2. V gave up 0 bases and J gave up 3 bases; unmatched junction bases: 2. The CDR3 consists of 15 residues. From germline, CDR1 is SGHAT and CDR2 FQNNGV. The CDR3 spells CASSLDGRSYNEQFF. The CDR3 DNA reads TGTGCCAGCAGCTTAGACGGGAGGAGCTACAATGAGCAGTTCTTC.

This rearrangement joins TRBV28 to TRBJ2-2, with 9 bases lining up with TRBD2. V trimming: 6 bases; J trimming: 7 bases; junction bases outside the gene matches: 15. Germline V lookup: CDR1 MDHEN, CDR2 SYDVKM. CDR3 length: 17 amino acids. CDR3 nucleotides: TGTGCCAGCAGGATTGGCGGGAGGGGAGTATCGGGCGGGGAGCTGTTTTTT. This encodes CASRIGGRGVSGGELFF.